This TCR beta chain was obtained from a study of CD8 T cells in Susac syndrome. V lost 0 bases and J lost 4, with 14 bases in between. CDR1 and CDR2 from the germline V gene are SGDLS and YYNGEE. The CDR3 is made up of 15 amino acids. FACS enriched CD8+ TEMRA cells, while bulk CD8+ and CD4+ were negatively isolated. RNA, at roughly 0.45 to 1 ug, was reverse transcribed with random hexamers. The TCR beta CDR3 was amplified by immunoSEQ multiplex PCR across 54 Vbeta, 13 Jbeta. TCRdb ran MiXCR on the immunoSEQ multiplex PCR reads and lists one entry per CDR3 protein. The table has about 130,000 distinct CDR3 sequences, over 85% seen once.

V usage is TRBV9 and J usage is TRBJ2-7; D perhaps matches TRBD2 (6 bases). This receptor was identified in a human donor in good health. Specimen: CD4+ T cells from PBMCs. The CDR3 DNA reads TGTGCCAGCAGCGTAGATGGGGGAGGAATGTACGAGCAGTACTTC. This sequence encodes CASSVDGGGMYEQYF. Based on the CDR3 plus reference TRBV9 and TRBJ2-7, the full variable domain is DSGVTQTPKHLITATGQRVTLRCSPRSGDLSVYWYQQSLDQGLQFLIQYYNGEERAKGNILERFSAQQFPDLHSELNLSSLELGDSALYFCASSVDGGGMYEQYFGPGTRLTVT.